These 25 T cell receptor beta chains share one sample of origin, sequenced in a study of identifying expanded T cells in peripheral blood. This table comes from immunoSEQ multiplex PCR, and its TCRdb copy is limited to in-frame clones, with some not included. This sample has 91,000 or so clones, with about nine tenths found just once. The sample consisted of blood. The receptors were gathered from a person between 18 and 70 years old in good health.

V and J are TRBV29-1 and TRBJ2-1; D tentatively fits TRBD1 or TRBD2 (5 bases each). Per the germline V gene, CDR1 is SQVTM and CDR2 is ANQGSEA. The ends were cut back, 3 bases at V and 0 bases at J, with 15 bases in the middle. The CDR3 has 16 amino acids. CDR3 in amino acids: CSVDMGVQSSYNEQFF. In DNA form, the CDR3 reads TGCAGCGTTGATATGGGGGTCCAGAGCTCCTACAATGAGCAGTTCTTC.

The chain links TRBV6-4 to TRBJ2-1; possible D gene TRBD2, 6 bases. Germline CDR1 MRHNA, CDR2 SNTAGT. V was shortened by 4 bases and J by 15 bases, with 16 bases between the two germline ends. CDR3 length equals 12 residues. This chain's CDR3 is CASSALGGDRFF. The CDR3 nucleotides are TGTGCCAGCAGTGCCTTAGGCGGGGATCGGTTCTTC.

V usage is TRBV7-9 and J usage is TRBJ1-5, with D unclear. Germline V CDR1 and CDR2: SEHNR, FQNEAQ (reference sequence). CDR3 length: 14 residues. With 6 bases removed from V and 0 bases from J, the gap between germline ends came to 9 bases. The chain's CDR3 is CASSPQYSNQPQHF. The DNA for the CDR3 is TGTGCCAGCAGTCCTCAGTATAGCAATCAGCCCCAGCATTTT.

The chain couples TRBV7-8 to TRBJ2-7; 11 positions agree with TRBD2. There are 16 residues in the CDR3. Germline V gene sequence: CDR1 SGHVS, CDR2 FQNEAQ. J was trimmed by 0 bases and V by 5 bases; bases with no gene match: 6. The CDR3 spells CASSTLGLAASYEQYF. CDR3 sequence (DNA): TGTGCCAGCAGCACATTGGGACTAGCGGCCTCCTACGAGCAGTACTTC.

About this clone itself: At the DNA level, this CDR3 is encoded by other sequences in the same sample as well. The V call is TRBV5-1, the J call TRBJ2-5; no clear D. V was pared by 0 bases and J by 2 bases, with 8 bases between. Germline V gene sequence: CDR1 SGHRS, CDR2 YFSETQ. The CDR3 covers 14 residues. This CDR3 reads CASSLAGGQETQYF. CDR3 DNA: TGCGCCAGCAGCTTGGCCGGTGGTCAAGAGACCCAGTACTTC.

This chain connects TRBV2 to TRBJ2-3, with D maybe TRBD1 (6 bases). The germline V and J ends were trimmed by 7 bases and 4 bases, with 12 bases remaining between them. CDR3 length equals 13 residues. CDR1 is SNHLY, CDR2 FYNNEI, per germline. The CDR3 loop reads CASNLQGPDTQYF. Written as DNA, the CDR3 is TGTGCCAGCAATTTACAGGGCCCAGATACGCAGTATTTT.

This clone came up a few times. The V gene is TRBV18, the J gene TRBJ1-6; 10 bases are a match to TRBD1. V lost 3 bases, J lost 10 bases, and 9 bases stayed unmatched. The CDR3 has 16 amino acids. In germline, CDR1 is KGHSH, CDR2 LQKENI. The CDR3, as DNA: TGTGCCAGCTCACCCCCCCCCGGGACAGGGGACTCACCCCTCCACTTT. Translating it yields CASSPPPGTGDSPLHF.

V gene TRBV30 combines with J gene TRBJ1-5, with D perhaps TRBD1 (6 bases). V shed 1 base and J shed 6 bases, with 10 bases lying between them. Germline-derived CDR1 and CDR2 are GTSNPN and SVGIG (reference sequence). There are 13 residues in the CDR3. CDR3 loop: CAWSAGETQPQHF. Here the CDR3 DNA reads TGTGCCTGGAGTGCAGGGGAGACTCAGCCCCAGCATTTT.

CDR3 DNA: TGTGCCTGGAGTCCGGGCGGGAGCTCCTACGAGCAGTACTTC. It codes for CAWSPGGSSYEQYF. The chain uses TRBV30 and TRBJ2-7; 7 bases map to TRBD2. V was pared by 2 bases and J by 0 bases, with 4 bases of the junction left unmatched. The CDR3 length is 14 residues. Germline values: CDR1 GTSNPN, CDR2 SVGIG (reference sequence).

The gene calls are TRBV30 and TRBJ2-7, with D perhaps TRBD1 (6 bases). The ends were cut back, 6 bases at V and 2 bases at J, with 17 bases in the middle. CDR1 GTSNPN and CDR2 SVGIG come from the germline V gene (reference sequence). This CDR3 is built from 14 residues. The CDR3 loop reads CACARRGQTYEQYF. The DNA of the CDR3 is TGTGCCTGTGCTAGGAGAGGACAGACCTACGAGCAGTACTTC. Full variable domain (rest looked up from reference TRBV30 and TRBJ2-7): SQTIHQWPATLVQPVGSPLSLECTVEGTSNPNLYWYRQAAGRGLQLLFYSVGIGQISSEVPQNLSASRPQDRQFILSSKKLLLSDSGFYLCACARRGQTYEQYFGPGTRLTVT.

This clone was recorded a few times. For the CDR3, the DNA is TGCAGCGTTGTACCGGGCCTTAGCTCCTACGAGCAGTACTTC. Its protein product is CSVVPGLSSYEQYF. The chain joins TRBV29-1 to TRBJ2-7; no definite D call. V lost 4 bases and J lost 0, with 13 bases in between. The germline gives CDR1 SQVTM, CDR2 ANQGSEA. There are 14 residues in the CDR3.

The chain combines TRBV19 with TRBJ2-1; 7 bases are a match to TRBD2. CDR3 size: 14 residues. In germline, CDR1 is LNHDA, CDR2 SQIVND (reference sequence). With 2 bases clipped from V and 9 bases from J, the junction kept 7 bases outside the gene matches. CDR3 residues: CASSISAGESEQFF. The CDR3 bases are TGTGCCAGTAGTATAAGTGCGGGAGAATCTGAGCAGTTCTTC.

This chain joins TRBV10-1 and TRBJ1-6, with D perhaps TRBD1 (5 bases). There are 14 residues in the CDR3. Trimming shortened V by 7 bases and J by 5 bases, and 12 bases separated the two germline ends. Germline loops: CDR1 WNHNN, CDR2 SYGVQD (reference sequence). The CDR3 sequence: CASISGQDNSPLHF. In nucleotides, the CDR3 is TGCGCCAGCATCTCGGGGCAGGATAATTCACCCCTCCACTTT.

The V call is TRBV6-1, the J call TRBJ2-7, with no clear D. The CDR3 covers 14 residues. CDR1 MNHNS and CDR2 SASEGT come from the germline V gene. Trimming cost V 10 bases and J 3 bases, with 19 bases left between them. CDR3 DNA sequence: TGTGCCACCTCCAAGGGAACTAAGGGCTACGAGCAGTACTTC. Translating gives CATSKGTKGYEQYF.

The DNA for the CDR3 is TGTGCCAGCAGCGTAGGGACTAGCGGGATTAGGGAGGGTGAGCAGTTCTTC. Its translation is CASSVGTSGIREGEQFF. The V gene is TRBV9, the J gene TRBJ2-1; TRBD2 matches at 12 bases. Germline V CDR1 and CDR2: SGDLS, YYNGEE. V was pared by 0 bases and J by 9 bases, with 10 bases of the junction left unmatched. This CDR3 region has 17 residues. The full variable domain, its missing parts supplied by reference TRBV9 and TRBJ2-1, is DSGVTQTPKHLITATGQRVTLRCSPRSGDLSVYWYQQSLDQGLQFLIQYYNGEERAKGNILERFSAQQFPDLHSELNLSSLELGDSALYFCASSVGTSGIREGEQFFGPGTRLTVL.

This chain's CDR3 is CAWSVGVYEQYF. In DNA form, the CDR3 reads TGTGCCTGGAGTGTAGGGGTCTACGAGCAGTACTTC. The V gene is TRBV30, the J gene TRBJ2-7; D perhaps matches TRBD1 (5 bases). V lost 0 bases, J lost 3 bases, and 6 bases lay in between. CDR1 GTSNPN and CDR2 SVGIG come from the germline V gene (reference sequence). The length of the CDR3 is 12 residues.

J is TRBJ2-1 and V is TRBV2; 9 nucleotides line up with TRBD1. The CDR3 spans 15 residues. V was clipped by 7 bases and J by 6 bases; unmatched bases: 10. Germline CDR1 and CDR2: SNHLY and FYNNEI. The CDR3 sequence: CASNRQGQGFNEQFF. CDR3 nucleotides: TGTGCCAGCAACAGACAGGGACAGGGTTTCAATGAGCAGTTCTTC.

This chain connects TRBV9 to TRBJ2-1, with 7 positions matching TRBD1. This CDR3 has 14 residues. The V and J ends lost 0 bases and 9 bases, in that order; junction bases with no gene match: 6. Germline assignment: CDR1 SGDLS and CDR2 YYNGEE. The DNA of the CDR3 is TGTGCCAGCAGCGTAGGGCAGGGGGTGGGTGAGCAGTTCTTC. Translated, it gives CASSVGQGVGEQFF. Combining the CDR3 with reference TRBV9 and TRBJ2-1 gives the whole variable domain DSGVTQTPKHLITATGQRVTLRCSPRSGDLSVYWYQQSLDQGLQFLIQYYNGEERAKGNILERFSAQQFPDLHSELNLSSLELGDSALYFCASSVGQGVGEQFFGPGTRLTVL.

The DNA for the CDR3 is TGTGCCAGCAGTGGTAGCGGGGGGGCAGATACGCAGTATTTT. It yields the protein CASSGSGGADTQYF. The chain combines TRBV6-4 with TRBJ2-3; the match to TRBD2 covers 11 bases. V gave up 4 bases and J gave up 4 bases; unmatched junction bases: 1. This CDR3 comprises 14 residues. Germline V gene lookup returns CDR1 MRHNA and CDR2 SNTAGT.

The chain uses TRBV11-2 and TRBJ1-2, with 7 bases fitting TRBD1. The CDR3 loop spans 13 amino acids. Germline-derived CDR1 and CDR2 are SGHAT and FQNNGV. V trimming: 6 bases; J trimming: 4 bases; junction bases outside the gene matches: 5. The CDR3 region has the DNA TGTGCCAGCAGTACTCGGGACAGCTATGGCTACACCTTC. Translated: CASSTRDSYGYTF.

V gene TRBV6-5 combines with J gene TRBJ1-3; D may be TRBD1 (5 bases). From germline, CDR1 is MNHEY and CDR2 SVGAGI. With 6 bases removed from V and 4 bases from J, the gap between germline ends came to 13 bases. The CDR3 has 14 amino acids. CDR3 amino acids: CASSSNGAGNTIYF. The DNA of the CDR3 is TGTGCCAGCAGCTCCAATGGGGCCGGAAACACCATATATTTT.

The V and J genes are TRBV9 and TRBJ2-1, with D possibly matching TRBD1 (5 bases). The CDR3 covers 13 residues. With 3 bases removed from V and 4 bases from J, the gap between germline ends came to 8 bases. Germline CDR1 is SGDLS and CDR2 is YYNGEE. This CDR3 reads CASSADSYNEQFF. The CDR3 bases are TGTGCCAGCAGCGCTGACAGTTACAATGAGCAGTTCTTC.

The rearrangement links TRBV18 to TRBJ2-3, with D unresolved. The V and J ends lost 6 bases and 4 bases respectively, with 11 bases between them. This CDR3 is 13 amino acids long. Germline V CDR1 and CDR2: KGHSH, LQKENI. CDR3 nucleotide sequence: TGTGCCAGCTCCCCCCAAGCCGCAGATACGCAGTATTTT. Protein sequence: CASSPQAADTQYF.

This clone was seen a single time. The junction and the germline gene differ at one end; a read error may be behind it. This chain uses TRBV9 with TRBJ2-2; D gene uncertain. This CDR3 has 16 amino acids. From germline, CDR1 is SGDLS and CDR2 YYNGEE. CDR3 coding DNA: TGTGCCAGCGGCGTAACGCCCGAAAGGAACACCGGGGAGCTGTTTTTT. Translating it yields CASGVTPERNTGELFF.

The gene calls are TRBV6-6 and TRBJ2-1; possible D gene TRBD2, 5 bases. CDR3 length: 14 residues. Germline V CDR1 and CDR2: MNHNY, SVGAGI (reference sequence). Trimming removed 2 bases from V and 3 bases from J, with 8 bases in between. The CDR3 nucleotides are TGTGCCAGCAGTTACGGCGGGTACTACAATGAGCAGTTCTTC. Protein sequence: CASSYGGYYNEQFF.